The clone carrying this T cell receptor (beta chain) showed up just once. In germline, CDR1 is SGHRS, CDR2 YFSETQ. The CDR3 is 15 residues long. V was shortened by 3 bases and J by 2 bases, with 12 bases between the two germline ends. This sample was included in a study of blood T cell repertoires in COVID-19. Background on the study: COVID-19 samples, acute and convalescent, were from the United States, Italy and Spain. T cells, B-cell-depleted T cells, or PBMCs provided the cDNA or gDNA that served as material.

In the authors' methods: Amplification from reference gene primers served as the basis for estimated nucleated cell counts. The assay was immunoSEQ multiplex PCR, and TCRdb's table has in-frame clones only and misses some. That table furnishes V, J and clone size, whereas the DNA furnished D and trimming. The sample holds approximately 240,000 clones, 80% to 90% seen once. The specimen was peripheral blood. This chain uses TRBV5-1 with TRBJ1-3; possible D gene TRBD1, 5 bases. The receptor was isolated from a middle-aged man who had recovered from COVID-19. The CDR3 reads CASSSSGATGNTIYF. The CDR3 DNA reads TGCGCCAGCAGCTCAAGCGGGGCAACTGGAAACACCATATATTTT. The whole variable domain, remainder taken from reference TRBV5-1 and TRBJ1-3, is KAGVTQTPRYLIKTRGQQVTLSCSPISGHRSVSWYQQTPGQGLQFLFEYFSETQRNKGNFPGRFSGRQFSNSRSEMNVSTLELGDSALYLCASSSSGATGNTIYFGEGSWLTVV.